The clone carrying this T cell receptor beta chain was observed a single time. The sample comes from a study of blood T cell repertoires in COVID-19. In the authors' methods: It was from reference gene primer amplification that nucleated cell counts were estimated. Generated by immunoSEQ multiplex PCR, the TCRdb table keeps only in-frame clones and is missing some. V and J calls and clone size are copied from that table; D and trimming were computed from the DNA. Of about 76,000 clones listed, 75% to 90% were seen once; the top ten hold 5.8%. This CDR3 has 15 residues. Germline CDR1 reads LGHNA; CDR2 reads YSLEER. Trimming stripped 0 bases from V and 5 bases from J, with 13 bases between.

The TCR originated in a man in his fifties or sixties with active COVID-19. What was sequenced was peripheral blood. The chain employs TRBV4-3 and TRBJ2-5, with D possibly being TRBD2 (6 bases). Here the CDR3 reads CASSQEEGHGETQYF. Written as DNA, the CDR3 is TGCGCCAGCAGCCAAGAGGAGGGGCACGGTGAGACCCAGTACTTC.